Presented here are 10 T cell receptor beta chains from one specimen sequenced in a study of Graves' ophthalmopathy and Graves' hyperthyroidism. Investigators amplified TCR beta CDR3 regions from RNA transcripts. RT-PCR in the first round used HTBI primers; a second-round multiplex PCR followed. Each CDR3 protein is one row after TCRdb ran MiXCR on the multiplex PCR reads. The sample yields around 670,000 distinct CDR3 sequences, roughly two fifths seen once. Sequences were obtained from peripheral blood. These receptors all come from an adult man with Graves' ophthalmopathy.

This clonotype was seen repeatedly, ten times or more. This sequence joins TRBV19 and TRBJ1-5; 9 bases agree with TRBD1. From germline, CDR1 is LNHDA and CDR2 SQIVND (reference sequence). CDR3 length equals 14 residues. J lost 6 bases, V lost 5 bases, and 5 bases had no gene match. The CDR3 coding sequence is TGTGCCAGTAGTCGGGACAGGGTTAGTCAGCCCCAGCATTTT. Translating it yields CASSRDRVSQPQHF. The full variable domain, with the rest looked up from reference TRBV19 and TRBJ1-5, is DGGITQSPKYLFRKEGQNVTLSCEQNLNHDAMYWYRQDPGQGLRLIYYSQIVNDFQKGDIAEGYSVSREKKESFPLTVTSAQKNPTAFYLCASSRDRVSQPQHFGDGTRLSIL.

The chain joins TRBV10-3 to TRBJ2-6, with 8 bases matching TRBD2. V gave up 10 bases and J gave up 3 bases; unmatched junction bases: 14. Germline CDR1 ENHRY, CDR2 SYGVKD. CDR3 length: 17 residues. CDR3 in amino acids: CASLSVAGRSGANVLTF. In DNA form, the CDR3 reads TGTGCCAGCCTTTCCGTAGCGGGGCGAAGTGGGGCCAACGTCCTGACTTTC.

The chain combines TRBV7-9 with TRBJ2-5, with D hard to call. The CDR3 sequence is 15 residues long. Germline values: CDR1 SEHNR, CDR2 FQNEAQ (reference sequence). Trimming took off 5 bases at V and 9 bases at J, with 22 bases between the two ends. CDR3 in DNA: TGTGCCAGCAGCCAAGAAGAAGTAGGTAACCAGCCCCAGTACTTC. The encoded protein is CASSQEEVGNQPQYF.

In its sample, this clonotype was seen many times. The chain has TRBV2 and TRBJ1-4; D is ambiguous. Germline CDR1 and CDR2: SNHLY and FYNNEI. V dropped 5 bases and J dropped 7 bases, with 8 bases sitting between them. This CDR3 has 12 amino acids. Here the CDR3 DNA reads TGTGCCAGCAGTCGGTTCGGTGAAAAACTGTTTTTT. Translating gives CASSRFGEKLFF.

This clonotype has at least ten counts. The V and J genes are TRBV9 and TRBJ1-1; D uncertain. CDR1 is SGDLS and CDR2 is YYNGEE in the germline V gene. V lost 8 bases to trimming and J lost 0 bases, with 11 bases between them. The CDR3 contains 13 residues. The CDR3 sequence: CASSVSLNTEAFF. CDR3 sequence (DNA): TGTGCCAGTAGTGTCTCACTGAACACTGAAGCTTTCTTT.

J is TRBJ1-1 and V is TRBV4-1; 10 positions match TRBD1. The germline V gene has CDR1 MGHRA and CDR2 YSYEKL. Trimming at V came to 2 bases and at J to 3 bases, leaving 6 bases not matched to a gene. The CDR3 spans 16 residues. CDR3 DNA sequence: TGCGCCAGCAGCCAACGAGACAGGGGGCGCGACACTGAAGCTTTCTTT. Translation gives CASSQRDRGRDTEAFF.

Notes on this clonotype: The junction does not match germline at one end; this may be a read error. The chain joins TRBV2 to TRBJ1-2, with D uncertain. This CDR3 comprises 13 residues. CDR1 is SNHLY and CDR2 is FYNNEI in the germline V gene. The CDR3 is CAISLDLGGGNTF. As DNA, the CDR3 is TGTGCCATCAGTCTGGACCTGGGCGGTGGAAACACCTTC.

As regards this clonotype: This may come from a read error, since a much larger clone is one base off. The chain carries TRBV24-1 and TRBJ2-7; the D call may be TRBD1 or TRBD2 (5 bases each). Germline V gene data show CDR1 as KGHDR and CDR2 as SFDVKD. The CDR3 length is 17 residues. V was cut by 5 bases and J by 3 bases, with 22 bases left in between. The CDR3 nucleotides are TGTGCCACCAGTGCACGAAAACCCGGGGCAGAATACTACGAGCAGTACTTC. Translating gives CATSARKPGAEYYEQYF.

J is TRBJ1-5 and V is TRBV29-1; 7 positions agree with TRBD1. Germline V gene lookup returns CDR1 SQVTM and CDR2 ANQGSEA. CDR3 size: 13 residues. Trimming removed 7 bases from V and 4 bases from J; junction bases left unmatched: 7. CDR3 sequence (DNA): TGCAGCGCTACTAGGGGGCAAAATCAGCCCCAGCATTTT. Translated, it gives CSATRGQNQPQHF. Full variable domain (missing parts from reference TRBV29-1 and TRBJ1-5): SAVISQKPSRDICQRGTSLTIQCQVDSQVTMMFWYRQQPGQSLTLIATANQGSEATYESGFVIDKFPISRPNLTFSTLTVSNMSPEDSSIYLCSATRGQNQPQHFGDGTRLSIL.

V usage is TRBV24-1 and J usage is TRBJ1-5, with TRBD1 identical over 9 bases. CDR1 is KGHDR, CDR2 SFDVKD, per germline. V was clipped by 11 bases and J by 6 bases; unmatched bases: 10. CDR3 length: 14 amino acids. CDR3 nucleotide sequence: TGTGCCAGCAGAGCTACAGGGGGCTCTCAGCCCCAGCATTTT. Its protein product is CASRATGGSQPQHF.